This passage covers 19 T cell receptor beta chains from one sample sequenced in a study of blood T cell repertoires in COVID-19. Clones were read by immunoSEQ multiplex PCR, and TCRdb kept only the in-frame ones, dropping some. This sample has 450,000 or so clones, with roughly 89% found just once. Input material: peripheral blood. The receptors were gathered from a man aged 18 to 29 with COVID-19, enrolled during active disease.

The chain carries TRBV30 and TRBJ2-2, with 8 bases fitting TRBD2. The CDR3 length is 13 residues. The germline V gene encodes CDR1 GTSNPN and CDR2 SVGIG (reference sequence). The ends lost 3 bases at V and 10 bases at J; junction bases unmatched: 7. The CDR3 sequence: CAWSPRLATELFF. In DNA form, the CDR3 reads TGTGCCTGGAGCCCTAGACTAGCGACGGAGCTGTTTTTT.

The chain recombines TRBV12-5 with TRBJ2-7, with 8 bases aligning to TRBD1. The CDR3 runs to 18 residues. Trimming at V came to 1 base and at J to 0 bases, leaving 11 bases not matched to a gene. Germline V gene lookup returns CDR1 LGHNT and CDR2 FRNRAP. The CDR3 is CASGLDPSGTGSSYEQYF. The CDR3 coding sequence is TGTGCTAGTGGTTTGGATCCATCCGGGACAGGTTCCTCCTACGAGCAGTACTTC.

This chain joins TRBV24-1 and TRBJ2-2; 7 bases fit TRBD1. Germline V gene lookup returns CDR1 KGHDR and CDR2 SFDVKD. V was clipped by 4 bases and J by 4 bases; unmatched bases: 11. The CDR3 runs 17 residues. The CDR3 sequence: CATSDATDRVGTGELFF. The CDR3 coding sequence is TGTGCCACCAGTGACGCTACAGACAGGGTAGGCACCGGGGAGCTGTTTTTT.

This chain uses TRBV6-1 with TRBJ1-1; 8 positions agree with TRBD1. Germline values: CDR1 MNHNS, CDR2 SASEGT. This CDR3 has 16 residues. V shed 4 bases and J 1 base; nucleotides not matched to a gene: 8. The CDR3 loop is CASSGRVGQGNTEAFF. The CDR3 region has the DNA TGTGCCAGCAGTGGAAGGGTAGGACAGGGGAACACTGAAGCTTTCTTT.

This chain connects TRBV18 to TRBJ2-5; tentative D call: TRBD1 (6 bases). The CDR3 covers 13 residues. Trimming stripped 6 bases from V and 1 base from J, with 9 bases between. Germline V gene lookup returns CDR1 KGHSH and CDR2 LQKENI. DNA of the CDR3: TGTGCCAGCTCTTCAGGGGTCCAAGAGACCCAGTACTTC. The encoded protein is CASSSGVQETQYF.

A remark on this clone: The identical CDR3 is also encoded by other nucleotide sequences in the sample. The genes are TRBV18 and TRBJ2-5; no reliable D call. CDR1 and CDR2 (germline): KGHSH, LQKENI. The CDR3 has 11 residues. V was shortened by 3 bases and J by 5 bases, with 4 bases between the two germline ends. The CDR3 DNA is TGTGCCAGCTCACCGGGCGAGACCCAGTACTTC. Translation: CASSPGETQYF.

The chain carries TRBV24-1 and TRBJ1-1; 8 nucleotides agree with TRBD1. The V gene end was trimmed by 8 bases and the J gene end by 0 bases; junction bases not matched to a gene: 13. CDR3 length: 17 residues. CDR1 KGHDR and CDR2 SFDVKD come from the germline V gene. The DNA of the CDR3 is TGTGCCACCACGTCTCAGGGGGCGGAATCGATGAACACTGAAGCTTTCTTT. Its translation: CATTSQGAESMNTEAFF.

The rearrangement joins TRBV24-1 to TRBJ2-1, with D possibly being TRBD2 (5 bases). CDR3 size: 14 residues. CDR1 and CDR2 from the germline V gene are KGHDR and SFDVKD. Trimming removed 0 bases at V and 16 bases at J, with 18 bases between. In nucleotides, the CDR3 is TGTGCCACCAGTGATTTGGAGCGGTTCAGTGGGAACTTCTTC. Amino acids: CATSDLERFSGNFF.

The rearrangement uses TRBV7-8 and TRBJ2-7; possibly TRBD1 for D (7 bases). The CDR3 covers 15 residues. V was pared by 2 bases and J by 1 base, with 12 bases between. Germline V gives CDR1 SGHVS, CDR2 FQNEAQ. Here the CDR3 reads CASSLRGRESYEQYF. The CDR3 region has the DNA TGTGCCAGCAGCTTAAGGGGGCGGGAATCCTACGAGCAGTACTTC.

The chain carries TRBV5-1 and TRBJ1-3, with 8 bases that match TRBD1. Germline V gives CDR1 SGHRS, CDR2 YFSETQ. The CDR3 sequence is 15 residues long. Trimming removed 4 bases from V and 4 bases from J; junction bases left unmatched: 7. CDR3 in amino acids: CASSTQGASGNTIYF. CDR3 DNA sequence: TGCGCCAGCAGCACCCAGGGGGCGTCCGGAAACACCATATATTTT.

V usage is TRBV4-2 and J usage is TRBJ1-4; the match to TRBD1 covers 7 bases. Losses at the gene ends were 2 bases for V and 7 bases for J; bases not matched to a gene: 7. Germline lookup yields CDR1 LGHNA and CDR2 YNFKEQ. This CDR3 has 15 amino acids. The CDR3: CASSQQRQGVEKLFF. DNA for the CDR3: TGTGCCAGCAGCCAACAACGACAGGGTGTTGAAAAACTGTTTTTT.

The rearrangement joins TRBV6-6 to TRBJ1-1; tentative D call: TRBD1 (6 bases). This CDR3 contains 18 residues. The V end lost 6 bases, the J end lost 0 bases, and 23 bases lay between the germline ends. From germline, CDR1 is MNHNY and CDR2 SVGAGI (reference sequence). The CDR3 sequence is CASSRSVTGTSMNTEAFF. As DNA, the CDR3 is TGTGCCAGCAGCCGATCAGTGACAGGAACATCAATGAACACTGAAGCTTTCTTT.

For the CDR3, the DNA is TGTGCCAGCAGCCCCTACAGAGCGGGGGCCGGAGAGACCCAGTACTTC. Translation: CASSPYRAGAGETQYF. The genes are TRBV3-1 (or the pseudogene TRBV3-2) and TRBJ2-5; 8 nucleotides match TRBD2. V shed 4 bases, J shed 4 bases, and the junction held 11 bases outside the gene matches. Germline values: CDR1 LGHDT, CDR2 YNNKEL (reference sequence). This CDR3 has 16 amino acids.

The chain has TRBV2 and TRBJ1-2, with 8 bases aligning to TRBD1. The CDR3 is made up of 12 amino acids. CDR1 SNHLY and CDR2 FYNNEI come from the germline V gene. J gave up 8 bases and V 5 bases, and 4 bases lay outside the gene matches. CDR3 sequence: CASSTTGDGYTF. The DNA of the CDR3 is TGTGCCAGCAGTACGACAGGGGACGGCTACACCTTC.

The J gene is TRBJ1-1, the V gene TRBV5-1; no reliable D call. Germline CDR1 SGHRS, CDR2 YFSETQ. The V end was cut by 1 base, the J end by 0 bases, with 10 bases between. The CDR3 is 15 residues long. CDR3 protein: CASSLNQVMNTEAFF. The CDR3 nucleotides read TGCGCCAGCAGCTTGAACCAGGTCATGAACACTGAAGCTTTCTTT.

The chain combines TRBV18 with TRBJ1-2; D is ambiguous. This CDR3 comprises 12 residues. CDR1 is KGHSH and CDR2 is LQKENI in the germline V gene. V was clipped by 2 bases and J by 5 bases, with 6 bases between them. The CDR3 loop is CASSPRRYGYTF. CDR3 bases: TGTGCCAGCTCACCAAGGCGGTATGGCTACACCTTC.

The chain couples TRBV7-9 to TRBJ2-1; D gene unclear. Germline CDR1 reads SEHNR; CDR2 reads FQNEAQ (reference sequence). This CDR3 region has 16 residues. Trimming removed 5 bases at V and 4 bases at J, with 18 bases between. CDR3 sequence: CASSTPSRPFYNEQFF. The CDR3 DNA reads as TGTGCCAGCAGCACGCCGAGTCGCCCCTTTTACAATGAGCAGTTCTTC.

The CDR3 DNA is TGTGCCAGCAGCATACAGGGGGAGGGTCAGCCCCAGCATTTT. Protein sequence: CASSIQGEGQPQHF. The gene calls are TRBV7-9 and TRBJ1-5; 8 bases fit TRBD1. V dropped 5 bases and J dropped 6; count of bases not matched to a gene: 6. Germline loops: CDR1 SEHNR, CDR2 FQNEAQ (reference sequence). The CDR3 length is 14 residues.

The chain joins TRBV19 to TRBJ1-2; TRBD1 aligns across 7 bases. The trim removed 3 bases at V and 6 bases at J, leaving 10 bases unmatched. The V gene's germline CDR1 is LNHDA and CDR2 SQIVND (reference sequence). The CDR3 loop spans 15 amino acids. The chain's CDR3 is CASSMRTGALNGYTF. CDR3 DNA: TGTGCCAGTAGTATGAGGACAGGTGCTCTCAATGGCTACACCTTC.